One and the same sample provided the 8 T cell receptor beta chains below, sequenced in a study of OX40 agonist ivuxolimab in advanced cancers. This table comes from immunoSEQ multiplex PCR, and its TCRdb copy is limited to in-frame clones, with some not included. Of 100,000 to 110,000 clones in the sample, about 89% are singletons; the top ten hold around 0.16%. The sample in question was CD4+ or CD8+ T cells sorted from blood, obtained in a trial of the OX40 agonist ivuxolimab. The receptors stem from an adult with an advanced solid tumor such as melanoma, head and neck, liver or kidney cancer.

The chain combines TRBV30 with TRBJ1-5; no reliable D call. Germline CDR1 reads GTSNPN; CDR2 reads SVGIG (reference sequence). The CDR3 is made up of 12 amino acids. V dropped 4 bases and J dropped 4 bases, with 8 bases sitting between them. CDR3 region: CAWNRLNQPQHF. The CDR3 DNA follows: TGTGCCTGGAACCGACTGAATCAGCCCCAGCATTTT.

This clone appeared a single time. CDR3 amino acids: CASSPLGTQNEQFF. The CDR3 bases are TGTGCCAGCTCACCTTTGGGGACCCAGAATGAGCAGTTCTTC. V usage is TRBV18 and J usage is TRBJ2-1, with D possibly being TRBD1 or TRBD2 (5 bases each). The CDR3 extends over 14 amino acids. Per germline, CDR1 KGHSH and CDR2 LQKENI. The V gene lost 3 bases and the J gene lost 7 bases, with 13 bases spanning the gap.

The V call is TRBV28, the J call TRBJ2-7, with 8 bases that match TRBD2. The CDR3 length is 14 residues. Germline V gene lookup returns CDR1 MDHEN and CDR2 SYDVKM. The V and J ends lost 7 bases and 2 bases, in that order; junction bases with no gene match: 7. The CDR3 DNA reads TGTGCCAGCACGGGTCGGGGGGGGACCTACGAGCAGTACTTC. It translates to CASTGRGGTYEQYF.

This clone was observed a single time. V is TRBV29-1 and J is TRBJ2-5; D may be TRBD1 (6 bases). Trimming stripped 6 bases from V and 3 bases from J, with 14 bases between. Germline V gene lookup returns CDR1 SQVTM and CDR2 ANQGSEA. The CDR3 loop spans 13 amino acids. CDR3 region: CSVVRGNEETQYF. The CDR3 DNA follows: TGCAGCGTGGTTAGGGGGAATGAAGAGACCCAGTACTTC.

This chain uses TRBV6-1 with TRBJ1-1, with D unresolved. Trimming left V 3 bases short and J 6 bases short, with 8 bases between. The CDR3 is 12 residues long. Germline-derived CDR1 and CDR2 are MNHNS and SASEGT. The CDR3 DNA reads TGTGCCAGCAGTGAGGTCGCCGCTGAAGCTTTCTTT. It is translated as CASSEVAAEAFF.

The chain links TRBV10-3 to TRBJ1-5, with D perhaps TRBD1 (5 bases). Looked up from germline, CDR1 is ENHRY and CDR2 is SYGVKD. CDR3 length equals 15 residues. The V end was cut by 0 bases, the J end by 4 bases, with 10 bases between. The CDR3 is CAISESGGVNQPQHF. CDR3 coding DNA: TGTGCCATCAGTGAGTCGGGGGGTGTGAATCAGCCCCAGCATTTT.

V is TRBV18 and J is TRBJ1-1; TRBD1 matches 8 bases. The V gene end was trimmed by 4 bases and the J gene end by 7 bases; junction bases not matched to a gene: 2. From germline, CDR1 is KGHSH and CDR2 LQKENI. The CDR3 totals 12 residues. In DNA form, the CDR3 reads TGTGCCAGCTCACGGGGACAGGATGAAGCTTTCTTT. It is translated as CASSRGQDEAFF.

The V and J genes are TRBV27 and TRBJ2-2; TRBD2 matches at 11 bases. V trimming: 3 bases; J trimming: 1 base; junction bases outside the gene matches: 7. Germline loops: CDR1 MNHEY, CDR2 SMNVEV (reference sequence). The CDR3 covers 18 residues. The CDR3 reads CASSLLPLAGGNTGELFF. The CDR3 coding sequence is TGTGCCAGCAGTTTGCTCCCTCTAGCGGGAGGGAACACCGGGGAGCTGTTTTTT.